A selection of T cell receptor beta chains follows, all from one sample in a study of T cell responses to AZD1222 COVID-19 vaccine. The protocol was immunoSEQ multiplex PCR, while the TCRdb copy is restricted to in-frame clones and leaves out a portion. The sample holds 95,000 to 110,000 clones; about 90% are singletons and the top ten take around 4.8%. The sequenced sample was peripheral blood, obtained on day 0 of AZD1222 vaccination. These receptors all stem from an adult in good health. Both conserved end residues are part of each CDR3. Each record gives: CDR3 length, clone size, D gene, V gene, J gene, CDR3 protein, CDR3 DNA. The D gene is left open where the match is weak. Only part of the rows carry a size: once, few, many, or a class if the clone is expanded.

15	-	-	TRBV19	TRBJ2-3	CASSYRDTLTDTQYF	TGTGCCAGTAGTTATCGGGATACTTTGACAGATACGCAGTATTTT
14	-	TRBD1	TRBV6-5	TRBJ1-2	CASSLGGFNYGYTF	TGTGCCAGCAGCCTAGGGGGCTTTAACTATGGCTACACCTTC
15	once	-	TRBV19	TRBJ2-1	CASSIGWSSYNEQFF	TGTGCCAGTAGTATAGGGTGGAGCTCCTACAATGAGCAGTTCTTC
15	-	-	TRBV3-1/TRBV3-2	TRBJ1-3	CASSLDAGFGNTIYF	TGTGCCAGCAGCCTAGATGCAGGGTTTGGAAACACCATATATTTT
13	-	TRBD1	TRBV24-1	TRBJ2-5	CATRDREGETQYF	TGTGCCACCCGGGACAGGGAGGGAGAGACCCAGTACTTC
15	-	TRBD2	TRBV7-2	TRBJ2-3	CASSGVAGGTDTQYF	TGTGCCAGCAGCGGGGTGGCGGGGGGCACAGATACGCAGTATTTT
15	once	-	TRBV14	TRBJ1-6	CASSPAGWVFSPLHF	TGTGCCAGCAGCCCGGCGGGTTGGGTATTTTCACCCCTCCACTTT
17	-	TRBD2	TRBV7-9	TRBJ2-3	CASSPGETSGGTDTQYF	TGTGCCAGCAGCCCGGGCGAAACTAGCGGGGGAACAGATACGCAGTATTTT
13	-	-	TRBV7-8	TRBJ1-2	CASSLPQNYGYTF	TGTGCCAGCAGCTTACCGCAGAACTATGGCTACACCTTC
15	-	-	TRBV14	TRBJ2-2	CASSLQGGYTGELFF	TGTGCCAGCAGCCTCCAGGGGGGATACACCGGGGAGCTGTTTTTT
15	-	-	TRBV5-1	TRBJ2-1	CASSPRGDSSNEQFF	TGCGCCAGCAGCCCGCGGGGGGACAGTTCCAATGAGCAGTTCTTC
17	once	-	TRBV28	TRBJ2-4	CASSFPETATGGNIQYF	TGTGCCAGCAGTTTCCCCGAGACCGCGACCGGCGGAAACATTCAGTACTTC
14	-	-	TRBV5-4	TRBJ1-2	CASSLNRNSYGYTF	TGTGCCAGCAGCTTAAACAGAAACTCCTATGGCTACACCTTC
14	-	-	TRBV2	TRBJ2-3	CASSGLVPTDTQYF	TGTGCCAGCAGTGGACTAGTCCCCACAGATACGCAGTATTTT
15	-	-	TRBV5-6	TRBJ2-5	CASSSGVGQQETQYF	TGTGCCAGCAGCTCAGGGGTGGGCCAACAAGAGACCCAGTACTTC
15	-	-	TRBV5-6	TRBJ1-1	CASSLLGPLGTEAFF	TGTGCCAGCAGCTTACTGGGACCGCTGGGCACTGAAGCTTTCTTT
14	once	-	TRBV5-1	TRBJ1-4	CASTHQMGGEKLFF	TGCGCCAGCACCCATCAAATGGGAGGGGAAAAACTGTTTTTT
16	-	-	TRBV9	TRBJ1-1	CASSVERPRVYAEAFF	TGTGCCAGCAGCGTAGAAAGGCCCAGGGTCTACGCTGAAGCTTTCTTT
16	-	TRBD2	TRBV7-2	TRBJ2-1	CASSHVRDAGDNEQFF	TGTGCCAGCAGCCATGTCCGGGACGCGGGAGACAATGAGCAGTTCTTC
13	-	-	TRBV3-1/TRBV3-2	TRBJ1-5	CASSQDQNQPQHF	TGTGCCAGCAGCCAAGATCAAAATCAGCCCCAGCATTTT
13	-	-	TRBV19	TRBJ2-1	CASSMPLAYEQFF	TGTGCCAGTAGTATGCCCCTAGCCTATGAGCAGTTCTTC
14	once	-	TRBV5-1	TRBJ2-2	CASRTGQNTGELFF	TGCGCCAGCCGAACGGGACAGAACACCGGGGAGCTGTTTTTT
13	-	-	TRBV12-3/TRBV12-4	TRBJ1-3	CASSFFSGNTIYF	TGTGCCAGCAGCTTCTTCTCTGGAAACACCATATATTTT